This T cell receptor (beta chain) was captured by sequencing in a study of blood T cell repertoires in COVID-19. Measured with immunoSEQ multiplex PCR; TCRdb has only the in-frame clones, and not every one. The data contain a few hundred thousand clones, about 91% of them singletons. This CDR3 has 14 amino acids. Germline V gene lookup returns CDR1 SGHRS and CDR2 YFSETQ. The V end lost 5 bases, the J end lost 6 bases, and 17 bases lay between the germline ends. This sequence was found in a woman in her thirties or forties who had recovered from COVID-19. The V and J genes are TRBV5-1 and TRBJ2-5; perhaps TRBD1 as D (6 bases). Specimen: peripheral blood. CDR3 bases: TGCGCCAGCAGTATGACAGGAGGCGGGCAGACCCAGTACTTC. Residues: CASSMTGGGQTQYF.